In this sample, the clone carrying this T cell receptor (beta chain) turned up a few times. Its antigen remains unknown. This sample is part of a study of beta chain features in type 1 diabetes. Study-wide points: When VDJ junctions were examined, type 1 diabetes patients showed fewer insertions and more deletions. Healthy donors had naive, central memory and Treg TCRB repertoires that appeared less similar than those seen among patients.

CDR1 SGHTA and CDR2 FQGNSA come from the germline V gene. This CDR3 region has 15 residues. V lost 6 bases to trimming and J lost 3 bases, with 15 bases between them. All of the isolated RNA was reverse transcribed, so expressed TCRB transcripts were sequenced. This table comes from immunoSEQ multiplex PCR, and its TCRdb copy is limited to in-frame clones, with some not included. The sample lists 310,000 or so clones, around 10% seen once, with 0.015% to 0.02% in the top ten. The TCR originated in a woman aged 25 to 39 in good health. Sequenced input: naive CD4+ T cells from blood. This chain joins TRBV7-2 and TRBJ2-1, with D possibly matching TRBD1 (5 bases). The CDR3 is CASRQDRHFYNEQFF. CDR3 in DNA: TGTGCCAGCAGACAGGACCGGCACTTCTACAATGAGCAGTTCTTC. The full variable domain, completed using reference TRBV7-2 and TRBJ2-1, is GAGVSQSPSNKVTEKGKDVELRCDPISGHTALYWYRQSLGQGLEFLIYFQGNSAPDKSGLPSDRFSAERTGGSVSTLTIQRTQQEDSAVYLCASRQDRHFYNEQFFGPGTRLTVL.